These T cell receptor beta chains were read from a single sample in a study of T cell responses to AZD1222 COVID-19 vaccine. Clones were read by immunoSEQ multiplex PCR, and TCRdb kept only the in-frame ones, dropping some. The sample carries about 140,000 clones, around 90% recorded once. The sequences come from peripheral blood, collected on day 0 of AZD1222 vaccination. The receptors stem from an adult in good health. CDR3s include the opening cysteine and the closing phenylalanine or tryptophan. Fields, in order: V gene, J gene, clone size, D gene, CDR3 protein, CDR3 DNA. D genes are given only for firm matches. Clone size is shown for a subset of rows, as once, few, many or a class of expanded clone.

TRBV6-5	TRBJ1-1	NA	TRBD1	CASIRPGQGFPEAFF	TGTGCCAGCATTAGACCGGGACAGGGTTTTCCTGAAGCTTTCTTT
TRBV6-5	TRBJ2-1	NA	NA	CASSYSGVGSLKKQFF	TGTGCCAGCAGTTACTCCGGAGTGGGGTCCCTAAAAAAGCAGTTCTTC
TRBV18	TRBJ1-4	NA	TRBD1	CASSSGQTNEKLFF	TGTGCCAGCTCATCGGGACAGACAAATGAAAAACTGTTTTTT
TRBV5-4	TRBJ2-7	NA	NA	CASSLRGSMYEQYF	TGTGCCAGCAGCTTACGAGGGAGTATGTACGAGCAGTACTTC
TRBV28	TRBJ2-7	NA	TRBD1	CASSFVGQNYEQYF	TGTGCCAGCAGTTTTGTGGGACAGAACTACGAGCAGTACTTC
TRBV4-2	TRBJ1-3	NA	TRBD1	CASSQAQGAGDTIYF	TGTGCCAGCAGCCAAGCACAGGGGGCAGGGGACACCATATATTTT
TRBV19	TRBJ2-4	NA	NA	CASSILPYPAKNIQYF	TGTGCCAGTAGCATCCTCCCTTATCCGGCCAAAAACATTCAGTACTTC
TRBV15	TRBJ1-3	NA	NA	CATSRAGSYTIYF	TGTGCCACCAGCAGAGCGGGATCCTACACCATATATTTT
TRBV7-9	TRBJ2-1	NA	TRBD2	CASSLGLAGISYNEQFF	TGTGCCAGCAGCTTAGGACTAGCGGGGATCTCCTACAATGAGCAGTTCTTC
TRBV24-1	TRBJ2-3	once	NA	CATESDGSTQYF	TGTGCCACGGAATCGGATGGGAGCACGCAGTATTTT